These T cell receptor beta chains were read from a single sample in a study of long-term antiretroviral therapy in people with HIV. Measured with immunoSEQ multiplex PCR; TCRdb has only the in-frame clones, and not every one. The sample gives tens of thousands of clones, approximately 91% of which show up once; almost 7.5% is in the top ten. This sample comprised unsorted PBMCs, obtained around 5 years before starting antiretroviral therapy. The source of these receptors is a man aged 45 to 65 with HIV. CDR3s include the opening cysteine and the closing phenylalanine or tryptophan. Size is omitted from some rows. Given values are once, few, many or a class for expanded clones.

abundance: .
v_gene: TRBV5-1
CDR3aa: CASSWRGGRGTDTQYF

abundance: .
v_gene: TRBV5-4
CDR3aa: CASSLLSGGDSTDTQYF

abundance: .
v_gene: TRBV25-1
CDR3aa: CASRQGSGNTIYF

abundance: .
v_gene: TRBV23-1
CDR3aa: CASSLTSGGGRRQPQHF

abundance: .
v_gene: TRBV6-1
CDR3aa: CASSAITETGELFF

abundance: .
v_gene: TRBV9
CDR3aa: CASSVDPSQETQYF

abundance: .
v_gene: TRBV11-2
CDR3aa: CASSFPGGGGTDTQYF

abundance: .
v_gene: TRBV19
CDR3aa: CASSISRDRSGELFF

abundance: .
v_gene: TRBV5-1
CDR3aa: CASSLTGQPNSPLHF

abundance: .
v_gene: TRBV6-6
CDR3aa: CASSYSQSTDTQYF

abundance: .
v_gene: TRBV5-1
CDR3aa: CASSLVGTNTGELFF

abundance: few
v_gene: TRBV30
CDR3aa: CACLAARGYTF

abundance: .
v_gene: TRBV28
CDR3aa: CASSLRGMSSYNEQFF

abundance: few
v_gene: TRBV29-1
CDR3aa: CSVGQGVSTDTQYF

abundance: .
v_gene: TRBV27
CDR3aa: CASSLSPGMDTEAFF

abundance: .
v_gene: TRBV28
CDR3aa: CASSPSSYNEQFF

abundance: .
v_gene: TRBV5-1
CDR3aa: CASSLGTTFNEKLFF

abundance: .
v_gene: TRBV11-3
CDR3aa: CASSPLTDYDNEQFF

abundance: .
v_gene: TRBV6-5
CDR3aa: CASRTGAGRGYTF

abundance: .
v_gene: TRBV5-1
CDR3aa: CASSLIGLIPQETQYF

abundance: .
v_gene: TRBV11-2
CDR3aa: CASSLGGLSQPQHF

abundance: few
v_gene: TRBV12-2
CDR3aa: CASRFPKGGAFSAYEQYF

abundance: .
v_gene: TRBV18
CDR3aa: CASSPPSDVLETQYF

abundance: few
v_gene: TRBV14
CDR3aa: CASSRWTGGTYGYTF

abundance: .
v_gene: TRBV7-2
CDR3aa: CASSQTVSGGETQYF

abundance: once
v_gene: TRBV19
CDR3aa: CASSTVGGNTIYF

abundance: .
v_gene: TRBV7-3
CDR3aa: CASSTGQTDTQYF

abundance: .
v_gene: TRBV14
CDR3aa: CASSHIRDAFF

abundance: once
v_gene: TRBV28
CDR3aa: CAIQGSYEQYF

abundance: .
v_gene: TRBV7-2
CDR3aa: CASRVDRGLEQYF

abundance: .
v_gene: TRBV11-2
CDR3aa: CASSLERYNEQFF

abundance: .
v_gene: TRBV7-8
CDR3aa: CASSEIAGVSLEQYF

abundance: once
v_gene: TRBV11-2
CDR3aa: CASSLPRSAYGYTF

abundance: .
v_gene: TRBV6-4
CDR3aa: CASSPGPNFNSNQPQHF

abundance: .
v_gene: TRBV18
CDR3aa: CASSLQGQPYNSPLHF

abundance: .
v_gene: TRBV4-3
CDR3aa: CASSQLAGGPIRRDTQYF

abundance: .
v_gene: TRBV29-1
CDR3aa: CSVGGFGTDTQYF